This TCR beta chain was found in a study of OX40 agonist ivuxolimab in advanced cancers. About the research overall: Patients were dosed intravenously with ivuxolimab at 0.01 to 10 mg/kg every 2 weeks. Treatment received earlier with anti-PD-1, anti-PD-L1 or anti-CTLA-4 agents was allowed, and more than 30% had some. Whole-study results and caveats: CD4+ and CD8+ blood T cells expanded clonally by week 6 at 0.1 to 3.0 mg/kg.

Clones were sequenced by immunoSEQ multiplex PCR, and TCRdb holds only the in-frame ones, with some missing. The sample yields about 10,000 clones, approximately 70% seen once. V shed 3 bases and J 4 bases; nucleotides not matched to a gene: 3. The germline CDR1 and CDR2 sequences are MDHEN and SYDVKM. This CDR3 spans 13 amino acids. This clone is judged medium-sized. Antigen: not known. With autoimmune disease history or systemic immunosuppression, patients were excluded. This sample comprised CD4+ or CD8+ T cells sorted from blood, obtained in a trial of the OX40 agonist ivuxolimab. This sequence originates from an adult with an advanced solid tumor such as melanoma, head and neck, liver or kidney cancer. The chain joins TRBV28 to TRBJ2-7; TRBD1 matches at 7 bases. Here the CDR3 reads CASSLSGGYEQYF. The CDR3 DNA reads TGTGCCAGCAGTTTGTCAGGGGGATACGAGCAGTACTTC.